The 22 T cell receptor beta chains in this list originate from one sample, sequenced in a study of blood T cell repertoires in COVID-19. Sequencing used immunoSEQ multiplex PCR; TCRdb keeps in-frame clones, though not all of them. The sample has 90,000 to 110,000 clones; roughly 82% are singletons. Material for sequencing was peripheral blood. These receptors originate from a woman of 80 years or more with active or convalescent COVID-19.

The V and J genes are TRBV10-2 and TRBJ1-1, with a weak D call TRBD1 (5 bases). This CDR3 spans 13 amino acids. Trimming removed 9 bases from V and 3 bases from J, with 14 bases in between. Germline V lookup: CDR1 WSHSY, CDR2 SAAADI. As DNA, the CDR3 is TGCGCCAGAACGGGGGGGGTTGACACTGAAGCTTTCTTT. Translating gives CARTGGVDTEAFF.

The CDR3 loop is CASSLMSGSDTGELFF. The CDR3 DNA reads as TGTGCCAGCAGCTTGATGAGCGGGAGTGACACCGGGGAGCTGTTTTTT. The chain couples TRBV7-9 to TRBJ2-2, with 8 bases fitting TRBD2. The CDR3 length is 16 residues. V shed 3 bases and J 3 bases; nucleotides not matched to a gene: 6. Germline V gene lookup returns CDR1 SEHNR and CDR2 FQNEAQ (reference sequence).

This chain connects TRBV6-5 to TRBJ1-6; tentatively, D is TRBD1 (6 bases). There are 12 residues in the CDR3. The ends were cut back, 8 bases at V and 13 bases at J, with 15 bases in the middle. Germline V gives CDR1 MNHEY, CDR2 SVGAGI. The CDR3 loop is CASVLDRSPLHF. The CDR3 region has the DNA TGTGCCAGCGTACTTGACAGGTCTCCCCTCCACTTT.

J is TRBJ2-3 and V is TRBV19; D possibly corresponds to TRBD2 (5 bases). Between the trimmed V and J ends, which lost 7 bases and 0 bases, there was a span of 11 bases. CDR3 length equals 14 residues. CDR1 and CDR2 (germline): LNHDA, SQIVND (reference sequence). The CDR3 nucleotides read TGTGCCAGTACCGAGGGTCCTAGCACAGATACGCAGTATTTT. Its translation is CASTEGPSTDTQYF.

CDR3: CASSRVGLAGDLGELFF. In nucleotides, the CDR3 is TGTGCCAGCAGCCGCGTAGGACTAGCGGGAGACCTCGGGGAGCTGTTTTTT. The chain is built from TRBV3-1 (or the pseudogene TRBV3-2) and TRBJ2-2; 13 bases are a match to TRBD2. Germline assignment: CDR1 LGHDT and CDR2 YNNKEL (reference sequence). The CDR3 consists of 17 residues. Unmatched junction bases numbered 9, after V lost 4 bases and J lost 7 bases.

V and J are TRBV9 and TRBJ2-2, with 8 bases lining up with TRBD2. Germline V lookup: CDR1 SGDLS, CDR2 YYNGEE. V lost 3 bases to trimming and J lost 7 bases; unmatched junction nucleotides: 8. The CDR3 is 15 amino acids. The CDR3 coding sequence is TGTGCCAGCAGCGCCTTAGCGGGAATGGTCGGGGAGCTGTTTTTT. It specifies CASSALAGMVGELFF.

This chain uses TRBV7-2 with TRBJ2-5; D perhaps matches TRBD2 (5 bases). CDR1 is SGHTA, CDR2 FQGNSA, per germline. The CDR3 is 13 amino acids. Trimming cost V 1 base and J 4 bases, with 7 bases left between them. In nucleotides, the CDR3 is TGTGCCAGCAGCTTAGGGGCGGGAGAGACCCAGTACTTC. Its protein is CASSLGAGETQYF. The whole variable domain, filled in from reference TRBV7-2 and TRBJ2-5, reads GAGVSQSPSNKVTEKGKDVELRCDPISGHTALYWYRQSLGQGLEFLIYFQGNSAPDKSGLPSDRFSAERTGGSVSTLTIQRTQQEDSAVYLCASSLGAGETQYFGPGTRLLVL.

This chain connects TRBV12-3 or TRBV12-4 to TRBJ1-3, with D unclear. The CDR3 loop spans 12 amino acids. V lost 6 bases and J 4 bases, leaving 7 bases between the germline ends. In DNA form, the CDR3 reads TGTGCCAGCAGCTCACAGGGAAACACCATATATTTT. Protein sequence: CASSSQGNTIYF.

V is TRBV24-1 and J is TRBJ1-2, with a tentative D call TRBD1 (6 bases). Germline V gene data show CDR1 as KGHDR and CDR2 as SFDVKD. Trimming pared 3 bases from V and 6 bases from J, leaving 10 bases between. CDR3 length equals 13 residues. The chain's CDR3 is CATSDNRDHGYTF. The DNA of the CDR3 is TGTGCCACCAGTGATAACAGGGACCATGGCTACACCTTC.

The rearrangement uses TRBV5-1 and TRBJ2-3; D not certain. The CDR3 totals 14 residues. The germline CDR1 and CDR2 sequences are SGHRS and YFSETQ. The V end was cut by 0 bases, the J end by 3 bases, with 8 bases between. CDR3 region: CASSLGEATDTQYF. The CDR3 region has the DNA TGCGCCAGCAGCTTGGGTGAGGCAACAGATACGCAGTATTTT.

V is TRBV5-1 and J is TRBJ2-7, with 10 positions matching TRBD2. V gave up 5 bases and J gave up 4 bases; unmatched junction bases: 9. The CDR3 extends over 15 amino acids. Germline assignment: CDR1 SGHRS and CDR2 YFSETQ. The CDR3 DNA reads TGCGCCAGCAGTAATAGGGCTAGCGGGAGTTACGAGCAGTACTTC. Translation gives CASSNRASGSYEQYF.

The DNA of the CDR3 is TGTGCCAGCAGTGGAACGCGGACAGCGAACACCGGGGAGCTGTTTTTT. Its translation is CASSGTRTANTGELFF. The V call is TRBV2, the J call TRBJ2-2; TRBD1 might be the D (6 bases). Germline loops: CDR1 SNHLY, CDR2 FYNNEI. The CDR3 is 16 residues long. V was clipped by 4 bases and J by 0 bases, with 12 bases between them.

This clone was observed a single time. This chain joins TRBV7-3 and TRBJ2-3; 9 bases fit TRBD2. The germline V gene encodes CDR1 SGHTA and CDR2 FQGTGA. The CDR3 consists of 16 residues. The J segment lost 8 bases and the V segment lost 5 bases, leaving 14 bases of the junction unmatched. CDR3 in DNA: TGTGCCAGCAGCCCCATGGCGGGAGGGCTTGGAAGTACGCAGTATTTT. Translation gives CASSPMAGGLGSTQYF.

The chain combines TRBV28 with TRBJ1-3; possible D gene TRBD1, 5 bases. The germline V gene encodes CDR1 MDHEN and CDR2 SYDVKM. The germline V and J ends were trimmed by 2 bases and 0 bases, with 8 bases remaining between them. There are 15 residues in the CDR3. The CDR3 loop is CASSLPTVSGNTIYF. In DNA form, the CDR3 reads TGTGCCAGCAGTTTACCGACAGTCTCTGGAAACACCATATATTTT.

This clone was observed a single time. V gene TRBV14 combines with J gene TRBJ2-1, with 9 positions matching TRBD2. Germline V gene lookup returns CDR1 SGHDN and CDR2 FVKESK. The CDR3 is 19 amino acids. After removal of 0 bases from V and 0 bases from J, the junction contained 9 bases not matched to a gene. The CDR3 region has the DNA TGTGCCAGCAGCCAAGATAACGGACTAGCGTTAAGCTCCTACAATGAGCAGTTCTTC. This encodes CASSQDNGLALSSYNEQFF.

This chain joins TRBV29-1 and TRBJ1-2, with 9 bases that match TRBD1. V gave up 6 bases and J gave up 4 bases; unmatched junction bases: 12. This CDR3 contains 15 residues. Per germline, CDR1 SQVTM and CDR2 ANQGSEA. In DNA form, the CDR3 reads TGCAGCGTCCCCAGGGGACAGGGCCCCCTCTATGGCTACACCTTC. It encodes CSVPRGQGPLYGYTF.

The genes are TRBV5-1 and TRBJ2-1; 8 bases match TRBD2. The CDR3 sequence is 15 residues long. Germline V gene lookup returns CDR1 SGHRS and CDR2 YFSETQ. V was clipped by 3 bases and J by 2 bases; unmatched bases: 4. In DNA, the CDR3 is TGCGCCAGCAGCTGGAGCGGGAGTCCCTACAATGAGCAGTTCTTC. The encoded protein is CASSWSGSPYNEQFF.

The rearrangement joins TRBV7-3 to TRBJ2-1; D remains ambiguous. V lost 2 bases to trimming and J lost 0 bases, with 8 bases between them. This CDR3 is 15 amino acids long. Germline V gene sequence: CDR1 SGHTA, CDR2 FQGTGA. Written as DNA, the CDR3 is TGTGCCAGCAGCTTACGCGGATACTCCTACAATGAGCAGTTCTTC. Its translation: CASSLRGYSYNEQFF. The full variable domain, completed using reference TRBV7-3 and TRBJ2-1, is GAGVSQTPSNKVTEKGKYVELRCDPISGHTALYWYRQSLGQGPEFLIYFQGTGAADDSGLPNDRFFAVRPEGSVSTLKIQRTERGDSAVYLCASSLRGYSYNEQFFGPGTRLTVL.

V and J are TRBV7-9 and TRBJ1-2, with 8 nucleotides matching TRBD1. Germline V CDR1 and CDR2: SEHNR, FQNEAQ (reference sequence). The CDR3 is 15 residues long. The V gene end was trimmed by 5 bases and the J gene end by 4 bases; junction bases not matched to a gene: 9. CDR3 coding DNA: TGTGCCAGCAGCCCCAGTGGACAGGGCACCTATGGCTACACCTTC. This encodes CASSPSGQGTYGYTF. Using reference TRBV7-9 and TRBJ1-2 for the parts outside the CDR3, the full variable domain is DTGVSQNPRHKITKRGQNVTFRCDPISEHNRLYWYRQTLGQGPEFLTYFQNEAQLEKSRLLSDRFSAERPKGSFSTLEIQRTEQGDSAMYLCASSPSGQGTYGYTFGSGTRLTVV.

The rearrangement uses TRBV20-1 and TRBJ2-7; D is unclear. V was shortened by 3 bases and J by 5 bases, with 11 bases between the two germline ends. CDR3 length: 12 amino acids. Germline CDR1 and CDR2: DFQATT and SNEGSKA (reference sequence). The CDR3 DNA reads as TGCAGTGCTAGTTCGTTGAGCCACGAGCAGTACTTC. Its protein product is CSASSLSHEQYF.

V is TRBV27 and J is TRBJ2-1; 9 positions match TRBD2. The ends lost 9 bases at V and 8 bases at J; junction bases unmatched: 11. Per germline, CDR1 MNHEY and CDR2 SMNVEV (reference sequence). The CDR3 length is 14 residues. CDR3 sequence: CASQSGRRFDEQFF. For the CDR3, the DNA is TGTGCCAGTCAAAGCGGGAGGCGTTTCGATGAGCAGTTCTTC.

This sequence joins TRBV3-1 (or the pseudogene TRBV3-2) and TRBJ1-2; no reliable D call. V lost 2 bases and J lost 4, with 8 bases in between. Germline CDR1 is LGHDT and CDR2 is YNNKEL (reference sequence). The CDR3 loop spans 13 amino acids. The CDR3 loop is CASSQSEGYGYTF. As DNA, the CDR3 is TGTGCCAGCAGCCAATCCGAGGGCTATGGCTACACCTTC.